This TCR beta chain came from a study of identical twins. Overall study findings and caveats: There is a chance that invariant MAIT and iNKT cells partially muddied zero-insertion analyses.

In this sample, this clonotype turned up a few times. Its antigen remains unknown. TCRdb re-analysed the 5' RACE reads in MiXCR, keeping a single row per CDR3 protein. The sample includes some 760,000 distinct CDR3 sequences, about 20% of them seen just once. The CDR3 runs 20 residues. V gave up 4 bases and J gave up 0 bases; unmatched junction bases: 13. The germline CDR1 and CDR2 sequences are MNHEY and SVGEGT. The same sample was also used in a study of T cells expressing NK-cell markers. That work states: Sorted CD3+CD56+NKG2C+, CD3+CD56+NKG2C- and CD3+CD56-NKG2C+ T-cell subsets were beta-chain profiled.

The sample was PBMCs. The source is a woman between 18 and 29 years old in good health. The chain couples TRBV6-2 or TRBV6-3 to TRBJ2-3; 13 bases align to TRBD2. CDR3 bases: TGTGCCAGCAGTTCGACAGGACTAGCGGGAGTAATGGCTAGCACAGATACGCAGTATTTT. It specifies CASSSTGLAGVMASTDTQYF.